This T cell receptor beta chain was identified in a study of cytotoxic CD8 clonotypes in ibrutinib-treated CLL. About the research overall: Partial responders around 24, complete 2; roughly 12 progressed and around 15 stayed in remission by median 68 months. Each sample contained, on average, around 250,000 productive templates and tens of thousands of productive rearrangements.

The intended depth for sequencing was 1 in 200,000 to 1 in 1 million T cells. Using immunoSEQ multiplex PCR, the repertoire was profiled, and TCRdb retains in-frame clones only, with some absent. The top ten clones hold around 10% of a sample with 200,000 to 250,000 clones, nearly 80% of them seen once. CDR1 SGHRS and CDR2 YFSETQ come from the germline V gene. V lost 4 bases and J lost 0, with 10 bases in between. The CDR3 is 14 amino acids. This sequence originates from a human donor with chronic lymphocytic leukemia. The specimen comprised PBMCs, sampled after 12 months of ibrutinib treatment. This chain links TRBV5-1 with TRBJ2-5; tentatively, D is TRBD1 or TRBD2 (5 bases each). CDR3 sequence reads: CASSTGPYQETQYF. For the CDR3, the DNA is TGCGCCAGCAGCACGGGACCATACCAAGAGACCCAGTACTTC.